Sequencing of this TCR beta chain was carried out in a study of CD8 T cells in Susac syndrome (dated by TCRdb to the late 2010s). Concerning the study at large: Among the sequenced Susac syndrome patients, more than 5 had clinically active disease and about eight were in clinical remission. CD8+ T cell repertoire clonality was compared between some 12 healthy donors, around 14 Susac syndrome patients and approximately 16 multiple sclerosis patients. The study used repertoire sequencing to test whether antigen drove CD8+ T cell activation and differentiation in Susac syndrome. At blood withdrawal, Susac syndrome patients were therapy-naive, treated with corticosteroids (with IVIg additionally given to some), or treated with IVIg alone.

Measured from the cysteine to the phenylalanine, the CDR3 is 13 residues long. Only the CDR3 portion is preserved as DNA: 39 bases, with reading frame beginning at the first base. CDR1 and CDR2 were assigned from the germline V gene (reference sequence) as LNHDA and SQIVND. The junction shows trimming of 8 bases on V and 4 bases on J, and the gene matches do not reach 4 bases of it. Regarding this clonotype: The specificity of this receptor is unknown. No clone much larger than this one lies a single base away; base qualities are absent.

On the study overall, not on this receptor specifically: Looking at Susac-specific public clones, the researchers identified fewer than 20 in the total CD8+ repertoire and a few in the CD8+ TEMRA repertoire. The number of individuals in the TCR sequencing and HLA analysis was acknowledged as relatively small. Susac syndrome CD8+ repertoires showed clonal expansion, highest in CD8+ TEMRA cells and greater in clinically active than remitting patients.

High-throughput TCR beta sequencing profiled peripheral blood CD8+ and CD4+ T cells from healthy donors, Susac syndrome patients and multiple sclerosis patients. Recently defined diagnostic criteria for definite or probable disease were met by the Susac syndrome patients. CD8+ TEMRA cells were enriched by FACS, while bulk CD8+ and CD4+ T cells were purified by magnetic negative isolation. Blood was collected in EDTA tubes and processed within 24 hours, with PBMCs isolated through density gradient centrifugation. PBMCs intended for TCR sequencing were cryopreserved in liquid nitrogen and thawed later in a water bath at 37 degrees C. The sorted or isolated CD4+, CD8+ and CD8+ TEMRA cells had a purity of 90% or higher. RNA was extracted using the RNeasy kit, and roughly 0.5 to 1 ug of the RNA was reverse transcribed with random hexamers. The immunoSEQ multiplex PCR assay, which covers 54 Vbeta and 13 Jbeta segments, was used to amplify TCR beta CDR3 regions. Bias from PCR amplification was corrected by using a synthetic template baseline for primer optimization and for computational correction. On the authors' methods: Only productive sequences were kept, with reads annotated to V, D and J genes according to IMGT and analyzed in immunoSEQ Analyzer. To calculate clonality, Shannon entropy was normalized by log2 of the number of productive unique sequences and then subtracted from one. Public and private clones were assessed among the 100 most prevalent clones of each patient and control. Clones were defined as Susac-specific if absent from the healthy and MS cohorts, from some 1,000 published viral clones and from other ImmuneACCESS disease sequences. Using fastp at Q25 and MiXCR, TCRdb reprocessed the public reads and kept productive beta chains. For every CDR3 protein sequence, its rows merge into one entry that carries the most common genes and DNA. TCRdb assigned the V and J calls; the authors' analysis was not used. This sample comprises around 81,000 distinct CDR3 sequences, around 94% of them detected only once. Of the sample, less than 0.95% falls within the top ten clones.

The source is a human donor with Susac syndrome. Sample: CD8+ T cells from PBMCs. This receptor chain uses TRBV19 and TRBJ2-1; TRBD1 aligns with 8 central bases. The CDR3 here reads CASSGGSYNEQFF. The DNA is TGTGCCAGTTCAGGGGGCAGTTACAATGAGCAGTTCTTC.